The TCR beta chain under discussion was sequenced for a study of blood T cell repertoires in COVID-19. Authors' analysis steps: Reference gene primer amplification in the assay estimated nucleated cell counts. Repertoires were generated with immunoSEQ multiplex PCR, while TCRdb's copy carries only in-frame clones and drops some. V, J and clone size are taken as reported in that table, and D and trimming were inferred from the DNA itself. The table records about 360,000 clones, about 80% of them present only once. Per the germline V gene, CDR1 is KGHSH and CDR2 is LQKENI. The germline V and J ends were trimmed by 6 bases and 1 base, with 16 bases remaining between them. CDR3 size: 15 residues.

Specimen: peripheral blood. The gene calls are TRBV18 and TRBJ2-7; possibly TRBD2 for D (7 bases). This clonotype was sampled from a human donor with acute or convalescent COVID-19. The donor label of this sample is uncertain. For the CDR3, the DNA is TGTGCCAGCTCCCCGAGGGGGGGCCAGTCCTACGAGCAGTACTTC. Protein sequence: CASSPRGGQSYEQYF.